A single sample gave rise to the 9 T cell receptor beta chains below, sequenced in a study of tumor-infiltrating lymphocytes in primary liver carcinoma. The template, about 540 ng total RNA, yielded TCR beta cDNA made with a constant-region primer. ARM-PCR was slightly modified, and three nested multiplex PCR rounds with it gave rise to the TCR beta libraries. Amplification in the first two PCR rounds was performed using TRBV1-TRBV30 forward primers and a C-beta reverse primer for approximately 10 cycles each. TCRdb ran MiXCR on the multiplex PCR reads and lists one entry per CDR3 protein. The data hold nearly 200,000 distinct CDR3 sequences, with less than 70% observed a single time. Unsorted whole blood supplied the RNA, and germline DNA was extracted too. What was sequenced was peripheral blood. These receptors were taken from a woman in her sixties or seventies with primary liver carcinoma and hepatitis B virus infection.

The sample holds a few counts of this clonotype. The J gene is TRBJ1-5, the V gene TRBV4-2; D not certain. The CDR3 has 16 residues. The germline V gene encodes CDR1 LGHNA and CDR2 YNFKEQ. The V end lost 0 bases, the J end lost 4 bases, and 13 bases lay between the germline ends. The CDR3 is CASSQDAQSHNQPQHF. The CDR3 DNA is TGTGCCAGCAGCCAAGATGCCCAATCCCATAATCAGCCCCAGCATTTT.

This clonotype has a single count. The conserved phenylalanine or tryptophan normally closing the CDR3 is absent here, so this likely arose from a read error. J is TRBJ2-3 and V is TRBV11-2; TRBD1 aligns across 9 bases. The germline gives CDR1 SGHAT, CDR2 FQNNGV. The CDR3 spans 15 residues. The DNA for the CDR3 is TGTGTCAGCAGCCCAGGGACAGGGCTGGCAGATACGCAGTATTCT. Its protein is CVSSPGTGLADTQYS.

As for this clonotype: With a much larger clone just one base away, this may be a read error. The chain combines TRBV11-3 with TRBJ2-7; unclear D gene. The CDR3 has 16 amino acids. With 8 bases removed from V and 5 bases from J, the gap between germline ends came to 25 bases. Germline CDR1 and CDR2: SGHNT and YENEEA. CDR3 residues: CASGPGRLGIVNEQYF. Written as DNA, the CDR3 is TGTGCCAGCGGCCCCGGACGGCTAGGGATCGTAAACGAGCAGTACTTC.

The J gene is TRBJ2-7, the V gene TRBV20-1, with D hard to call. The CDR3 covers 13 residues. Germline V gene sequence: CDR1 DFQATT, CDR2 SNEGSKA (reference sequence). CDR3 loop: CSAPRAANYEQYF. As DNA, the CDR3 is TGCAGCGCTCCCCGGGCCGCGAACTACGAGCAGTACTTC.

For this clonotype: A read error may produce the germline difference seen at one junction end. This sequence joins TRBV11-2 and TRBJ1-1; D is unresolved. Germline CDR1 SGHAT, CDR2 FQNNGV. The CDR3 spans 17 residues. CDR3 DNA sequence: TGTGCCAGCAGCTTATGGGCAACCAAAGATTGGCGCACTGAAGCTTTCTTC. Encoded protein: CASSLWATKDWRTEAFF.

This clonotype showed up many times. The chain has TRBV28 and TRBJ1-1, with TRBD1 as a possible D gene (5 bases). With 8 bases removed from V and 4 bases from J, the gap between germline ends came to 20 bases. Looked up from germline, CDR1 is MDHEN and CDR2 is SYDVKM. The CDR3 spans 15 residues. The CDR3 DNA is TGTGCCAGCGGGGCGTCGCTCGGCCAGGGCACTGAAGCTTTCTTT. This translates into CASGASLGQGTEAFF. Drawing the rest from reference TRBV28 and TRBJ1-1, the complete variable domain is DVKVTQSSRYLVKRTGEKVFLECVQDMDHENMFWYRQDPGLGLRLIYFSYDVKMKEKGDIPEGYSVSREKKERFSLILESASTNQTSMYLCASGASLGQGTEAFFGQGTRLTVV.

This clonotype was picked up many times. This chain joins TRBV6-2 or TRBV6-3 and TRBJ2-5; 11 bases match TRBD2. V shed 6 bases, J shed 4 bases, and the junction held 10 bases outside the gene matches. The CDR3 is 16 amino acids. In germline, CDR1 is MNHEY, CDR2 SVGEGT. This CDR3 reads CASSLTSGSGAETQYF. CDR3 DNA sequence: TGTGCCAGCAGCCTTACTAGCGGGAGTGGGGCAGAGACCCAGTACTTC.

The chain links TRBV5-1 to TRBJ2-1; D not certain. Germline lookup yields CDR1 SGHRS and CDR2 YFSETQ. Trimming cost V 1 base and J 1 base, with 12 bases left between them. This CDR3 is 16 amino acids long. The CDR3 region is CASSLYSFDSYNEQFF. CDR3 DNA: TGCGCCAGCAGCTTGTATAGCTTCGATTCCTACAATGAGCAGTTCTTC. The full variable domain, with the rest looked up from reference TRBV5-1 and TRBJ2-1, is KAGVTQTPRYLIKTRGQQVTLSCSPISGHRSVSWYQQTPGQGLQFLFEYFSETQRNKGNFPGRFSGRQFSNSRSEMNVSTLELGDSALYLCASSLYSFDSYNEQFFGPGTRLTVL.

As regards this clonotype: An end of the junction does not agree with germline; a read error may underlie this. The chain joins TRBV7-9 to TRBJ1-1; D ambiguous. The CDR3 has 13 residues. CDR1 and CDR2 (germline): SEHNR, FQNEAQ (reference sequence). Written as DNA, the CDR3 is TGTGCCAGCAGCTTCCTGGGGAACCCTGAAGCTTTCTTT. Its translation: CASSFLGNPEAFF.